This TCR beta chain was sequenced during a study of shared clonotypes between healthy human individuals. General study results and limits: An effect of sequencing depth on clonotype sharing among donors was expected.

For this clone: Its antigen is currently unknown.

Naive CD8 cells were CD45RO-negative, positively selected for CCR7, excluding terminally differentiated effector memory CD45RA+ cells. The CDR3 contains 12 residues. The germline gives CDR1 SGHDN, CDR2 FVKESK. Between the trimmed V and J ends, which lost 3 bases and 4 bases, there was a span of 7 bases. The table came from immunoSEQ multiplex PCR; TCRdb's copy has only in-frame clones and leaves some out. Here the sample spans hundreds of thousands of clones, roughly 98% being singletons. Sequencing was performed on naive CD8+ T cells sorted from blood. The chain uses TRBV14 and TRBJ2-7; tentative D call: TRBD1 (5 bases). The TCR originated in a man younger than 40 in good health. DNA for the CDR3: TGTGCCAGCAGCCAGGCAGGGTACGAGCAGTACTTC. Amino acids: CASSQAGYEQYF.